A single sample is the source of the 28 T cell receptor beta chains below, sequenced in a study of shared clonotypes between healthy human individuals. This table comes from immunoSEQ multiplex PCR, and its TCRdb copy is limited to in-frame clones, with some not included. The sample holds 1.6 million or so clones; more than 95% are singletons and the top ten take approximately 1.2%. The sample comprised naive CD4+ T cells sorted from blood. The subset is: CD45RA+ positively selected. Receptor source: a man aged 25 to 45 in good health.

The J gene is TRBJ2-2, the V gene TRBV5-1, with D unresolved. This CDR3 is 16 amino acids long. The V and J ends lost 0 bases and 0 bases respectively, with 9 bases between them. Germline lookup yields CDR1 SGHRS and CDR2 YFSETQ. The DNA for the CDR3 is TGCGCCAGCAGCTTGGGCGGAACTTCGAACACCGGGGAGCTGTTTTTT. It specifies CASSLGGTSNTGELFF.

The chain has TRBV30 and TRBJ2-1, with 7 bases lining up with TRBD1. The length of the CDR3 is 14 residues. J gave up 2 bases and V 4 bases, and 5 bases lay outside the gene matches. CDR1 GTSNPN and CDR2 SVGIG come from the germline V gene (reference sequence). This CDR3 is CAWKRQGTYNEQFF. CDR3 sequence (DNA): TGTGCCTGGAAGAGACAGGGCACCTACAATGAGCAGTTCTTC.

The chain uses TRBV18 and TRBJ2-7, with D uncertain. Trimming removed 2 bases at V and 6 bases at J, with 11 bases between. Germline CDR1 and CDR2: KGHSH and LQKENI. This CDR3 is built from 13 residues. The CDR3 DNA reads TGTGCCAGCTCACCAAATAATTACCCCGAGCAGTACTTC. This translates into CASSPNNYPEQYF.

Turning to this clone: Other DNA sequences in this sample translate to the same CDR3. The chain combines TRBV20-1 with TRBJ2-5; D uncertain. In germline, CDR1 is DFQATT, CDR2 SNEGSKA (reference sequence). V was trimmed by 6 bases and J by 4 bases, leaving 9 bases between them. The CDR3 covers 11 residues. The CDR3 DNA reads TGCAGTGCCAGCCTGGGAGAGACCCAGTACTTC. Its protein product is CSASLGETQYF.

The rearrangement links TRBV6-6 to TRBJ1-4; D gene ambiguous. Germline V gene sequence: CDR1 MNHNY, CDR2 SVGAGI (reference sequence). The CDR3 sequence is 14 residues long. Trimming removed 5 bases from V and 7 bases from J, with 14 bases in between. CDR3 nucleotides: TGTGCCAGCAGTCCCCCTGGACGATCTGAAAAACTGTTTTTT. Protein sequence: CASSPPGRSEKLFF.

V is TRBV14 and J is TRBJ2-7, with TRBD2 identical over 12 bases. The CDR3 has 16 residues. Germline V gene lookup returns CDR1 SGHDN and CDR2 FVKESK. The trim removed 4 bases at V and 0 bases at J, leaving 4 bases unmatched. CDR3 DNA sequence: TGTGCCAGCAGCCCTAGCGGGAGGGCCAGCTCCTACGAGCAGTACTTC. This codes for CASSPSGRASSYEQYF.

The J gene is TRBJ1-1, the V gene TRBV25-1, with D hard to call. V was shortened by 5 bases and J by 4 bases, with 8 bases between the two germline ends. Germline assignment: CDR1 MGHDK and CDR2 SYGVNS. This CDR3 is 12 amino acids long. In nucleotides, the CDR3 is TGTGCCAGCAGTAGATTGAGCACTGAAGCTTTCTTT. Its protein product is CASSRLSTEAFF.

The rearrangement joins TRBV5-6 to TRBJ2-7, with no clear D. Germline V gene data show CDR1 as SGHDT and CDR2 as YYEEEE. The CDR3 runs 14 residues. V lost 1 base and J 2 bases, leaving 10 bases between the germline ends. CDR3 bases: TGTGCCAGCAGCTTGTTACGGTCGACCTACGAGCAGTACTTC. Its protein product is CASSLLRSTYEQYF.

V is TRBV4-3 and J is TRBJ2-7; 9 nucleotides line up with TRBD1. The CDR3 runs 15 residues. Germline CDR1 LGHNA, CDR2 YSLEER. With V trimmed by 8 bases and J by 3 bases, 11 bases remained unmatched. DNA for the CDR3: TGCGCCAGCCTATGGGGGAGGGACAGGGACTACGAGCAGTACTTC. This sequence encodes CASLWGRDRDYEQYF.

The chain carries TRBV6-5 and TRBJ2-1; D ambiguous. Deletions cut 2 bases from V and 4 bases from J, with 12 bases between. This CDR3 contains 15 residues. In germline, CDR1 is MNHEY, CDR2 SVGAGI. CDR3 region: CASSYAPRAYNEQFF. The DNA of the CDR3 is TGTGCCAGCAGTTACGCCCCTCGAGCATACAATGAGCAGTTCTTC.

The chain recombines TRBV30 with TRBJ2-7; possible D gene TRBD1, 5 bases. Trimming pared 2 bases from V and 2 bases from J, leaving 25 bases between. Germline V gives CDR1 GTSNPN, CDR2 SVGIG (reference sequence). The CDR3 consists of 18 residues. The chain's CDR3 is CAWSSDTVSPGRPYEQYF. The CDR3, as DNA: TGTGCCTGGAGTTCGGATACAGTTTCGCCAGGGCGACCCTACGAGCAGTACTTC.

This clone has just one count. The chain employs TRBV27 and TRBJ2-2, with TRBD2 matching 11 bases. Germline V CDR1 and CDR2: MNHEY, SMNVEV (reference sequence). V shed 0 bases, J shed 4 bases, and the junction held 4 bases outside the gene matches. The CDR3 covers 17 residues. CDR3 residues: CASSLSLAGGVTGELFF. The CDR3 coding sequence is TGTGCCAGCAGTTTATCTCTAGCGGGAGGTGTCACCGGGGAGCTGTTTTTT.

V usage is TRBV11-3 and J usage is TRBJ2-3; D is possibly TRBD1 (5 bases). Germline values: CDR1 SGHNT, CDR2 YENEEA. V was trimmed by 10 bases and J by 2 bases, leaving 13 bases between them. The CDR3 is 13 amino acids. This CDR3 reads CATKTESTDTQYF. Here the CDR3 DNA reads TGTGCCACCAAGACAGAATCCACAGATACGCAGTATTTT.

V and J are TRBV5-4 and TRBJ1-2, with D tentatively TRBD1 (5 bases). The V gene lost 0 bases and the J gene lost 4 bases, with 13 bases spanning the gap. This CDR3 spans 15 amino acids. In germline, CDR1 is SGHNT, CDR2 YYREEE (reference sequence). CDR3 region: CASSLGGRTAYGYTF. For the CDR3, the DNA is TGTGCCAGCAGCTTGGGGGGGAGGACTGCCTATGGCTACACCTTC.

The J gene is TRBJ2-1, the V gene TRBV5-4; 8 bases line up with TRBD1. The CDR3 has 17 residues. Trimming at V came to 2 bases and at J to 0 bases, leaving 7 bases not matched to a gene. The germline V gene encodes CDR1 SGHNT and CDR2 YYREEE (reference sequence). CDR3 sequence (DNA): TGTGCCAGCAGCTTAGGACAGGGATGGTACTCCTACAATGAGCAGTTCTTC. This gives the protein CASSLGQGWYSYNEQFF.

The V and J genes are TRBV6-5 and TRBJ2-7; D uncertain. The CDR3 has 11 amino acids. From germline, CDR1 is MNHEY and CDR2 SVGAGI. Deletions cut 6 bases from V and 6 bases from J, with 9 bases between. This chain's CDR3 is CASRETGEQYF. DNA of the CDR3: TGTGCCAGCAGAGAGACGGGCGAGCAGTACTTC.

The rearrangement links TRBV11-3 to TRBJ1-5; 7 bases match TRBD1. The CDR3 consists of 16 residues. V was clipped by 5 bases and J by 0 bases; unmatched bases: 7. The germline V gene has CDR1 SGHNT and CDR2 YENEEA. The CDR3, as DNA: TGTGCCAGCAGCCGTCTGACAGGGTATAGCAATCAGCCCCAGCATTTT. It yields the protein CASSRLTGYSNQPQHF.

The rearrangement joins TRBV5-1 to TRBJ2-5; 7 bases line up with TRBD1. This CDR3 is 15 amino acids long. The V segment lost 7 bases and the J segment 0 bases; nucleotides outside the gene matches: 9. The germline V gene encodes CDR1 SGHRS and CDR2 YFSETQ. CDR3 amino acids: CASGNRDSNQETQYF. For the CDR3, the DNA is TGCGCCAGCGGAAACCGGGACAGCAACCAAGAGACCCAGTACTTC. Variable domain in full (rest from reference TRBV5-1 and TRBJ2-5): KAGVTQTPRYLIKTRGQQVTLSCSPISGHRSVSWYQQTPGQGLQFLFEYFSETQRNKGNFPGRFSGRQFSNSRSEMNVSTLELGDSALYLCASGNRDSNQETQYFGPGTRLLVL.

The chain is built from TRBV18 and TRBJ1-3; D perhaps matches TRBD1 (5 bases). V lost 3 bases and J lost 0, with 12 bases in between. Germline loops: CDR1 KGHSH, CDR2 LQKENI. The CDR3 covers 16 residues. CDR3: CASSPRQKSSGNTIYF. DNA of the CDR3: TGTGCCAGCTCACCGAGACAGAAGAGCTCTGGAAACACCATATATTTT.

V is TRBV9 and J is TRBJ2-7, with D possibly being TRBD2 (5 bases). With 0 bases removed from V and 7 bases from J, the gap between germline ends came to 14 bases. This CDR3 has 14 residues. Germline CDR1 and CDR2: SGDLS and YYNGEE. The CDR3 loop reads CASSVAAVGGEQYF. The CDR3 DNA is TGTGCCAGCAGCGTAGCTGCGGTGGGCGGGGAGCAGTACTTC.

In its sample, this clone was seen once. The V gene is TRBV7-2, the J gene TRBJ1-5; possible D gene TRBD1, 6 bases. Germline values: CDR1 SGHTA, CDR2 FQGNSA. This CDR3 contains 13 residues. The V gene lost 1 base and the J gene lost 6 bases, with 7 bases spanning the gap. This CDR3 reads CASSLGGAQPQHF. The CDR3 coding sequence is TGTGCCAGCAGCTTAGGGGGGGCTCAGCCCCAGCATTTT.

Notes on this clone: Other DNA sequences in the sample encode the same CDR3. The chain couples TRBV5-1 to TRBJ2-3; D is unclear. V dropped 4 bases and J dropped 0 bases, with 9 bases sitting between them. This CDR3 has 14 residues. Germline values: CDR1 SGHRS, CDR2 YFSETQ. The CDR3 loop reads CASSRTASTDTQYF. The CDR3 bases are TGCGCCAGCAGCCGAACAGCTAGCACAGATACGCAGTATTTT.

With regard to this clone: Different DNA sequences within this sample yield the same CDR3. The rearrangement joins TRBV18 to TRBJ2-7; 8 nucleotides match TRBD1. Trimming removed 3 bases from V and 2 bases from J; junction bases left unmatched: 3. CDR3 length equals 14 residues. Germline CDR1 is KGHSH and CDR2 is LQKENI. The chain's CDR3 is CASSPDRGTYEQYF. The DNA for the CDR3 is TGTGCCAGCTCACCCGACAGGGGTACCTACGAGCAGTACTTC. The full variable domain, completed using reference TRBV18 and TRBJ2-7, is NAGVMQNPRHLVRRRGQEARLRCSPMKGHSHVYWYRQLPEEGLKFMVYLQKENIIDESGMPKERFSAEFPKEGPSILRIQQVVRGDSAAYFCASSPDRGTYEQYFGPGTRLTVT.

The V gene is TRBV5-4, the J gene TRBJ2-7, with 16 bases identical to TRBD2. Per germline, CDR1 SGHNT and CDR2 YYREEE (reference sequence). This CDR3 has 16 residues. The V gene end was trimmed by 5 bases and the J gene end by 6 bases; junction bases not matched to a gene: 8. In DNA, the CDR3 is TGTGCCAGCAGTCCCGGGACTAGCGGGAGGGCCTCCGAGCAGTACTTC. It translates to CASSPGTSGRASEQYF.

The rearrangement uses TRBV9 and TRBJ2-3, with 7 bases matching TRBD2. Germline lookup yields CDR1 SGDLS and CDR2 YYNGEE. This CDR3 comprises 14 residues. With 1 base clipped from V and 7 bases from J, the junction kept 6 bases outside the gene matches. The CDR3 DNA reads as TGTGCCAGCAGCGTACGCGGGAGCGCTTATACGCAGTATTTT. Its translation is CASSVRGSAYTQYF.

CDR3 residues: CASSLGRGEQETQYF. The CDR3 DNA is TGTGCCAGCAGCTTGGGTCGTGGGGAACAAGAGACCCAGTACTTC. The chain recombines TRBV5-4 with TRBJ2-5, with D uncertain. The CDR3 is 15 residues long. Germline V gives CDR1 SGHNT, CDR2 YYREEE (reference sequence). V was clipped by 0 bases and J by 2 bases, with 11 bases between them.

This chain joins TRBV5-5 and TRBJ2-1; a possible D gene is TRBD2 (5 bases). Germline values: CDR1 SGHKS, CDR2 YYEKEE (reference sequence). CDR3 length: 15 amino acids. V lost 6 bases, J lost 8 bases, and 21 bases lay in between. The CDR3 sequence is CASTKEAPRRDEQFF. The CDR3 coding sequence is TGTGCCAGCACCAAGGAGGCTCCCCGAAGGGATGAGCAGTTCTTC. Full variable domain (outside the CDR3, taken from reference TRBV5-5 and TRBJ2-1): DAGVTQSPTHLIKTRGQQVTLRCSPISGHKSVSWYQQVLGQGPQFIFQYYEKEERGRGNFPDRFSARQFPNYSSELNVNALLLGDSALYLCASTKEAPRRDEQFFGPGTRLTVL.

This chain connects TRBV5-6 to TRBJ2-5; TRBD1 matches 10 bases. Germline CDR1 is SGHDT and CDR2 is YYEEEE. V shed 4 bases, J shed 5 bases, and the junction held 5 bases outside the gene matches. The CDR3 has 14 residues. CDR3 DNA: TGTGCCAGCAGCAGGATGGGACAGGGGGAGACCCAGTACTTC. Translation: CASSRMGQGETQYF.